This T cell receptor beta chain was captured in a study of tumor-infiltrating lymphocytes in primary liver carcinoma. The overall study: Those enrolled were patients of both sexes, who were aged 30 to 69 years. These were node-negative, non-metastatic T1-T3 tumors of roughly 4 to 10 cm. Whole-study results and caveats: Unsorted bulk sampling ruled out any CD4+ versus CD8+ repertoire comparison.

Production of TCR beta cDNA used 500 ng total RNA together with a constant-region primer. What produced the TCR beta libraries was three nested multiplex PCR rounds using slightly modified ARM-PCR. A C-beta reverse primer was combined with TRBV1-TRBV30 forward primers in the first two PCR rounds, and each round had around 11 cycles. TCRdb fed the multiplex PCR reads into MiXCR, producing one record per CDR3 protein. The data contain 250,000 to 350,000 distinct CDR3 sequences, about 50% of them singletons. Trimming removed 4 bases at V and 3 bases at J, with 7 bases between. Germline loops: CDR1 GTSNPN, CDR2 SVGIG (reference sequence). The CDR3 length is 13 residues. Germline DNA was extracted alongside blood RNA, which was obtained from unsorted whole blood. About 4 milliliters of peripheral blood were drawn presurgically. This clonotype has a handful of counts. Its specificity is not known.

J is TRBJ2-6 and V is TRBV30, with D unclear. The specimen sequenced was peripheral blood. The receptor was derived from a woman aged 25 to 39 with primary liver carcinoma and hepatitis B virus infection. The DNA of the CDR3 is TGTGCCTGGATTGGCAATGGGGCCAACGTCCTGACTTTC. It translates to CAWIGNGANVLTF.